The 20 T cell receptor beta chains presented below share a single source sample, sequenced in a study of blood T cell repertoires in COVID-19. Sequencing was performed with immunoSEQ multiplex PCR; in TCRdb, only in-frame clones are kept and a portion is missing. In the table there are approximately 68,000 clones, around 86% of which are singletons. Specimen: peripheral blood. These receptors came from a man in his 70s with active or convalescent COVID-19.

The J gene is TRBJ2-2, the V gene TRBV9; TRBD2 matches at 12 bases. J lost 5 bases, V lost 4 bases, and 6 bases had no gene match. The CDR3 contains 16 residues. The V gene's germline CDR1 is SGDLS and CDR2 YYNGEE. This CDR3 is CASSTRLAGVTGELFF. The CDR3 region has the DNA TGTGCCAGCAGCACCCGACTAGCGGGAGTTACCGGGGAGCTGTTTTTT.

The chain carries TRBV18 and TRBJ2-2; the D gene is possibly TRBD1 (6 bases). CDR3 size: 15 residues. The V end was cut by 1 base, the J end by 4 bases, with 10 bases between. The germline CDR1 and CDR2 sequences are KGHSH and LQKENI. The CDR3 protein is CASSPLGRGTGELFF. Written as DNA, the CDR3 is TGTGCCAGCTCACCACTGGGCAGGGGCACCGGGGAGCTGTTTTTT.

V usage is TRBV6-5 and J usage is TRBJ2-1, with D perhaps matching TRBD2 (5 bases). The CDR3 has 13 amino acids. The germline V gene has CDR1 MNHEY and CDR2 SVGAGI. V lost 5 bases and J lost 7, with 12 bases in between. CDR3 bases: TGTGCCAGCAGTATACTAGTTACTAATGAGCAGTTCTTC. Residues: CASSILVTNEQFF.

The V gene is TRBV7-3, the J gene TRBJ2-1; 7 bases align to TRBD2. The CDR3 totals 14 residues. After removal of 4 bases from V and 3 bases from J, the junction contained 3 bases not matched to a gene. CDR1 SGHTA and CDR2 FQGTGA come from the germline V gene. CDR3 bases: TGTGCCAGCAGCTCTAGCGGAGGCTACAATGAGCAGTTCTTC. Its protein is CASSSSGGYNEQFF. Based on the CDR3 plus reference TRBV7-3 and TRBJ2-1, the full variable domain is GAGVSQTPSNKVTEKGKYVELRCDPISGHTALYWYRQSLGQGPEFLIYFQGTGAADDSGLPNDRFFAVRPEGSVSTLKIQRTERGDSAVYLCASSSSGGYNEQFFGPGTRLTVL.

Judged by abundance, this clone is medium-sized. The chain couples TRBV19 to TRBJ1-5; D call uncertain. V dropped 5 bases and J dropped 5 bases, with 10 bases sitting between them. The V gene's germline CDR1 is LNHDA and CDR2 SQIVND (reference sequence). The CDR3 extends over 13 amino acids. The CDR3 DNA reads TGTGCCAGTAGTGCAACAGCGGATCAGCCCCAGCATTTT. Translation: CASSATADQPQHF.

The chain joins TRBV7-9 to TRBJ2-5; D is possibly TRBD2 (6 bases). The V end was cut by 6 bases, the J end by 5 bases, with 10 bases between. The CDR3 consists of 12 residues. Looked up from germline, CDR1 is SEHNR and CDR2 is FQNEAQ (reference sequence). The CDR3 bases are TGTGCCAGCAGGCGGGGCGGGGAGACCCAGTACTTC. This sequence encodes CASRRGGETQYF.

The chain has TRBV29-1 and TRBJ2-2; 8 bases match TRBD1. The CDR3 sequence is 13 residues long. Germline V gene sequence: CDR1 SQVTM, CDR2 ANQGSEA. J lost 6 bases, V lost 6 bases, and 6 bases had no gene match. CDR3 bases: TGCAGCGTCGTGACAGGGGAAGCCGGGGAGCTGTTTTTT. Protein product: CSVVTGEAGELFF.

The chain has TRBV2 and TRBJ2-1, with D possibly TRBD2 on 5 matching bases. The ends were cut back, 3 bases at V and 5 bases at J, with 14 bases in the middle. The germline V gene encodes CDR1 SNHLY and CDR2 FYNNEI. This CDR3 has 15 amino acids. CDR3 in amino acids: CASSDRGQPNNEQFF. The DNA of the CDR3 is TGTGCCAGCAGTGATCGAGGGCAACCGAACAATGAGCAGTTCTTC.

The chain joins TRBV4-2 to TRBJ1-2, with D possibly being TRBD1 (5 bases). The V and J ends lost 1 base and 8 bases respectively, with 17 bases between them. Germline V gene data show CDR1 as LGHNA and CDR2 as YNFKEQ. The CDR3 has 15 amino acids. For the CDR3, the DNA is TGTGCCAGCAGCCAAGCCCAGGGTTCTCAGGTGGGCTACACCTTC. This encodes CASSQAQGSQVGYTF.

In its sample, this clone was seen once. The chain is built from TRBV6-5 and TRBJ1-1; D gene uncertain. V gave up 6 bases and J gave up 5 bases, with 16 bases separating them. The CDR3 is 14 residues long. CDR1 MNHEY and CDR2 SVGAGI come from the germline V gene. CDR3 residues: CASSPTYDRTEAFF. DNA of the CDR3: TGTGCCAGCAGCCCGACATATGATAGGACTGAAGCTTTCTTT.

The chain links TRBV3-1 (or the pseudogene TRBV3-2) to TRBJ1-1; a weak D match, TRBD1 (6 bases). The germline V gene encodes CDR1 LGHDT and CDR2 YNNKEL (reference sequence). There are 13 residues in the CDR3. Between the trimmed V and J ends, which lost 4 bases and 7 bases, there was a span of 13 bases. The CDR3 reads CASSPRGGGEAFF. The CDR3 DNA reads TGTGCCAGCAGCCCCCGGGGAGGGGGTGAAGCTTTCTTT.

The V gene is TRBV7-9, the J gene TRBJ2-1, with TRBD2 matching 7 bases. The V gene end was trimmed by 5 bases and the J gene end by 2 bases; junction bases not matched to a gene: 3. This CDR3 has 14 amino acids. Germline V gene sequence: CDR1 SEHNR, CDR2 FQNEAQ (reference sequence). As DNA, the CDR3 is TGTGCCAGCAGCCCGGGGGGAACCTACAATGAGCAGTTCTTC. Residues: CASSPGGTYNEQFF.

This rearrangement joins TRBV28 to TRBJ1-5; D uncertain. The germline V gene encodes CDR1 MDHEN and CDR2 SYDVKM. V was clipped by 3 bases and J by 8 bases, with 17 bases between them. CDR3 length: 15 amino acids. CDR3 region: CASSLRRGIVEPQHF. The CDR3 nucleotides are TGTGCCAGCAGTTTGCGTAGAGGGATCGTGGAGCCCCAGCATTTT.

This chain connects TRBV11-2 to TRBJ2-1; 11 bases align to TRBD2. Germline V gives CDR1 SGHAT, CDR2 FQNNGV. The CDR3 runs 15 residues. Germline trimming cut 8 bases from V and 6 bases from J; bases unmatched to any gene: 9. The CDR3 DNA follows: TGTGCCAGCCGGAGGCTAGCGGGAGGTCGCAATGAGCAGTTCTTC. It specifies CASRRLAGGRNEQFF. The variable domain in full, completed from reference TRBV11-2 and TRBJ2-1, reads EAGVAQSPRYKIIEKRQSVAFWCNPISGHATLYWYQQILGQGPKLLIQFQNNGVVDDSQLPKDRFSAERLKGVDSTLKIQPAKLEDSAVYLCASRRLAGGRNEQFFGPGTRLTVL.

The chain carries TRBV5-4 and TRBJ1-6; 7 nucleotides line up with TRBD1. The CDR3 length is 14 residues. CDR1 and CDR2 from the germline V gene are SGHNT and YYREEE (reference sequence). V lost 5 bases to trimming and J lost 7 bases; unmatched junction nucleotides: 6. DNA for the CDR3: TGTGCCAGCAGTCCCGGGACAGCCAATTCACCCCTCCACTTT. It encodes CASSPGTANSPLHF. The full variable domain, its missing parts supplied by reference TRBV5-4 and TRBJ1-6, is ETGVTQSPTHLIKTRGQQVTLRCSSQSGHNTVSWYQQALGQGPQFIFQYYREEENGRGNFPPRFSGLQFPNYSSELNVNALELDDSALYLCASSPGTANSPLHFGNGTRLTVT.

This clone was picked up one time. The chain links TRBV28 to TRBJ1-5; 8 positions match TRBD1. The germline V gene has CDR1 MDHEN and CDR2 SYDVKM. This CDR3 has 17 residues. The J segment lost 7 bases and the V segment lost 6 bases, leaving 17 bases of the junction unmatched. The CDR3 nucleotides read TGTGCCAGCAGATTGCATCAGGGGGCTGCACTTAGGCAGCCCCAGCATTTT. Its protein is CASRLHQGAALRQPQHF.

The J gene is TRBJ2-1, the V gene TRBV28; TRBD1 agrees at 7 bases. The CDR3 extends over 15 amino acids. V trimming: 5 bases; J trimming: 6 bases; junction bases outside the gene matches: 10. CDR1 and CDR2 from the germline V gene are MDHEN and SYDVKM. This CDR3 reads CASSLRDRASNEQFF. CDR3 sequence (DNA): TGTGCCAGCAGTCTCCGCGACAGGGCCTCCAATGAGCAGTTCTTC. Supplemented by reference TRBV28 and TRBJ2-1, the full variable domain reads DVKVTQSSRYLVKRTGEKVFLECVQDMDHENMFWYRQDPGLGLRLIYFSYDVKMKEKGDIPEGYSVSREKKERFSLILESASTNQTSMYLCASSLRDRASNEQFFGPGTRLTVL.

The chain has TRBV9 and TRBJ2-7; D may be TRBD1 (6 bases). Germline values: CDR1 SGDLS, CDR2 YYNGEE. The CDR3 loop spans 14 amino acids. V lost 4 bases and J lost 2, with 13 bases in between. CDR3 DNA: TGTGCCAGCAGCCCAGGGGTCCTCACCTACGAGCAGTACTTC. Translated, it gives CASSPGVLTYEQYF.

The sample holds one count of this clone. The CDR3 DNA follows: TGTGCCAGCAGTTTTACCGGGACTAGGGGAGATACGCAGTATTTT. It is translated as CASSFTGTRGDTQYF. The V and J genes are TRBV9 and TRBJ2-3; 8 bases fit TRBD2. The CDR3 sequence is 15 residues long. The V and J ends lost 5 bases and 5 bases, in that order; junction bases with no gene match: 10. CDR1 and CDR2 from the germline V gene are SGDLS and YYNGEE.

The chain has TRBV7-9 and TRBJ2-1; perhaps TRBD1 as D (5 bases). Deletions cut 1 base from V and 7 bases from J, with 14 bases between. The CDR3 runs to 15 residues. Germline CDR1 SEHNR, CDR2 FQNEAQ (reference sequence). DNA of the CDR3: TGTGCCAGCAGCTTAGGGGGCGTCCTGTTGAATGAGCAGTTCTTC. It encodes CASSLGGVLLNEQFF.